These 21 T cell receptor beta chains originate from one sample sequenced in a study of cytomegalovirus exposure and HLA in healthy donors. The PCR made use of 60 Vbeta and 13 Jbeta primers. The table came from immunoSEQ multiplex PCR; TCRdb's copy has only in-frame clones and leaves some out. Found here are 100,000 to 150,000 clones, around 69% of them singletons; the top ten hold 8.2%. The sample consisted of PBMCs. The receptors were sampled from a woman in her thirties or forties in good health and CMV-seropositive.

In its sample, this clone was seen a few times. The chain joins TRBV6-1 to TRBJ2-5; TRBD2 agrees at 7 bases. Unmatched junction bases numbered 7, after V lost 4 bases and J lost 5 bases. CDR1 MNHNS and CDR2 SASEGT come from the germline V gene. There are 14 residues in the CDR3. The DNA for the CDR3 is TGTGCCAGCAGTGGGGGGGGAGCCGTGGAGACCCAGTACTTC. It translates to CASSGGGAVETQYF.

In this sample, this clone turned up a few times. V and J are TRBV6-5 and TRBJ1-5; D is uncertain. The V gene's germline CDR1 is MNHEY and CDR2 SVGAGI. V dropped 6 bases and J dropped 5 bases, with 11 bases sitting between them. The CDR3 covers 13 residues. The CDR3 DNA is TGTGCCAGCAGCCCCATGTCGGATCAGCCCCAGCATTTT. This sequence encodes CASSPMSDQPQHF.

The chain links TRBV7-2 to TRBJ1-4; 10 bases align to TRBD1. V gave up 2 bases and J gave up 9 bases; unmatched junction bases: 6. Germline assignment: CDR1 SGHTA and CDR2 FQGNSA. The CDR3 has 15 residues. The CDR3 sequence is CASSLRQGAIQKLFF. The CDR3 region has the DNA TGTGCCAGCAGCTTAAGACAGGGGGCTATTCAAAAACTGTTTTTT.

The table lists this clone with a few counts. The chain recombines TRBV4-1 with TRBJ1-3, with D tentatively TRBD1 (6 bases). This CDR3 comprises 15 residues. V lost 5 bases and J lost 2, with 13 bases in between. Germline V CDR1 and CDR2: MGHRA, YSYEKL. The chain's CDR3 is CASSGQQLAGNTIYF. Here the CDR3 DNA reads TGCGCCAGCAGCGGACAGCAGTTAGCTGGAAACACCATATATTTT.

The V call is TRBV5-6, the J call TRBJ2-3, with D uncertain. V lost 1 base and J lost 2, with 5 bases in between. CDR3 length equals 13 residues. CDR1 and CDR2 from the germline V gene are SGHDT and YYEEEE. The CDR3 region has the DNA TGTGCCAGCAGCTTGACAGCCACAGATACGCAGTATTTT. Protein: CASSLTATDTQYF. Full variable domain (remainder filled in from reference TRBV5-6 and TRBJ2-3): DAGVTQSPTHLIKTRGQQVTLRCSPKSGHDTVSWYQQALGQGPQFIFQYYEEEERQRGNFPDRFSGHQFPNYSSELNVNALLLGDSALYLCASSLTATDTQYFGPGTRLTVL.

The chain is built from TRBV7-3 and TRBJ1-2; 7 bases line up with TRBD1. The CDR3 covers 15 residues. CDR1 is SGHTA, CDR2 FQGTGA, per germline. Trimming removed 5 bases from V and 6 bases from J; junction bases left unmatched: 12. The CDR3, as DNA: TGTGCCAGCAGCCTCTATAGAGGGGGCTCGAATGGCTACACCTTC. This codes for CASSLYRGGSNGYTF.

The genes are TRBV6-5 and TRBJ2-5, with D maybe TRBD2 (6 bases). The CDR3 has 13 residues. The germline gives CDR1 MNHEY, CDR2 SVGAGI. With 6 bases removed from V and 2 bases from J, the gap between germline ends came to 10 bases. CDR3 coding DNA: TGTGCCAGCAGCTCCGGGAGACAAGAGACCCAGTACTTC. It translates to CASSSGRQETQYF.

This sequence joins TRBV7-9 and TRBJ1-6, with D possibly matching TRBD1 (5 bases). The CDR3 consists of 14 residues. Trimming pared 0 bases from V and 12 bases from J, leaving 12 bases between. From germline, CDR1 is SEHNR and CDR2 FQNEAQ (reference sequence). The CDR3 DNA sequence: TGTGCCAGCAGCTTAGCGGGGGAGGGTATACCCCTCCACTTT. As protein: CASSLAGEGIPLHF.

This chain uses TRBV4-3 with TRBJ1-4; TRBD1 is a possible D gene (5 bases). Trimming shortened V by 5 bases and J by 7 bases, and 17 bases separated the two germline ends. The CDR3 is 15 residues long. Germline-derived CDR1 and CDR2 are LGHNA and YSLEER. Written as DNA, the CDR3 is TGCGCCAGCAGCTCCTGGGGCTTGGTAGGTGAAAAACTGTTTTTT. It yields the protein CASSSWGLVGEKLFF.

This chain links TRBV5-7 with TRBJ1-5; 12 bases line up with TRBD1. TRBV5-7 is sorted into the ORF group, with uncertain function. This CDR3 spans 16 amino acids. The J segment lost 6 bases and the V segment lost 6 bases, leaving 10 bases of the junction unmatched. The CDR3 DNA reads TGTGCCAGCACCCAGGGGCGGGACAGGGGGCTTCAGCCCCAGCATTTT. Its protein is CASTQGRDRGLQPQHF.

The chain employs TRBV6-1 and TRBJ2-7; D might be TRBD1 (6 bases). CDR1 and CDR2 (germline): MNHNS, SASEGT. The CDR3 runs to 14 residues. V was shortened by 6 bases and J by 3 bases, with 15 bases between the two germline ends. The CDR3: CASRTGRNLYEQYF. CDR3 DNA sequence: TGTGCCAGCAGAACAGGGCGCAATCTCTACGAGCAGTACTTC.

The rearrangement links TRBV13 to TRBJ2-1; the match to TRBD2 covers 7 bases. Germline loops: CDR1 PRHDT, CDR2 FYEKMQ (reference sequence). V was pared by 5 bases and J by 9 bases, with 10 bases of the junction left unmatched. The CDR3 is 14 residues long. The CDR3 reads CASSLRTRGVEQFF. The CDR3 DNA reads TGTGCCAGCAGCCTAAGGACTCGGGGGGTTGAGCAGTTCTTC.

The chain has TRBV27 and TRBJ2-7; D is perhaps TRBD2 (6 bases). With 5 bases removed from V and 4 bases from J, the gap between germline ends came to 12 bases. This CDR3 is built from 13 residues. Germline V lookup: CDR1 MNHEY, CDR2 SMNVEV (reference sequence). CDR3 sequence: CASSETGGYEQYF. In DNA form, the CDR3 reads TGTGCCAGCAGTGAGACTGGAGGGTACGAGCAGTACTTC.

V is TRBV6-5 and J is TRBJ1-2; 8 bases are shared with TRBD1. V was pared by 3 bases and J by 4 bases, with 10 bases of the junction left unmatched. Germline-derived CDR1 and CDR2 are MNHEY and SVGAGI. The length of the CDR3 is 16 residues. The CDR3 loop reads CASSYIVQGAVYGYTF. CDR3 sequence (DNA): TGTGCCAGCAGTTATATCGTCCAGGGGGCTGTCTATGGCTACACCTTC.

This clone was counted once. This chain joins TRBV6-1 and TRBJ1-5, with TRBD1 matching over 8 bases. This CDR3 has 16 amino acids. The V segment lost 0 bases and the J segment 5 bases; nucleotides outside the gene matches: 6. CDR1 is MNHNS and CDR2 is SASEGT in the germline V gene. The CDR3 sequence: CASSEAGDRGDQPQHF. The CDR3 nucleotides read TGTGCCAGCAGTGAAGCCGGAGACAGGGGTGATCAGCCCCAGCATTTT.

This clone was seen a handful of times. The chain joins TRBV4-2 to TRBJ2-1; tentative D call: TRBD2 (5 bases). The CDR3 loop spans 14 amino acids. Germline lookup yields CDR1 LGHNA and CDR2 YNFKEQ. V gave up 3 bases and J gave up 8 bases, with 14 bases separating them. The CDR3: CASSQRTQEDEQFF. For the CDR3, the DNA is TGTGCCAGCAGCCAGCGGACCCAGGAGGATGAGCAGTTCTTC.

This clone turned up a few times. The chain has TRBV5-1 and TRBJ1-4; 7 bases line up with TRBD1. The CDR3 has 13 amino acids. J gave up 8 bases and V 5 bases, and 6 bases lay outside the gene matches. Per germline, CDR1 SGHRS and CDR2 YFSETQ. The CDR3 is CASSWDSLEKLFF. The CDR3 DNA reads TGCGCCAGCAGTTGGGACAGCCTGGAAAAACTGTTTTTT.

The V call is TRBV6-1, the J call TRBJ1-5; maybe TRBD1 (6 bases). Germline V CDR1 and CDR2: MNHNS, SASEGT. V dropped 8 bases and J dropped 4 bases, with 15 bases sitting between them. The CDR3 totals 14 residues. The CDR3 sequence: CASGFRGLNQPQHF. The CDR3 DNA sequence: TGTGCCAGCGGTTTTAGGGGGTTAAATCAGCCCCAGCATTTT.

The chain joins TRBV7-7 to TRBJ2-5; D call uncertain. The CDR3 contains 15 residues. Germline values: CDR1 SSHAT, CDR2 FNYEAQ (reference sequence). V gave up 2 bases and J gave up 1 base, with 11 bases separating them. This CDR3 reads CASSLKEAAQETQYF. The CDR3 DNA reads TGTGCCAGCAGCTTAAAAGAGGCAGCCCAAGAGACCCAGTACTTC.

This clone was observed a handful of times. The rearrangement links TRBV7-6 to TRBJ2-3; 10 bases match TRBD2. With V trimmed by 1 base and J by 1 base, 5 bases remained unmatched. The length of the CDR3 is 17 residues. CDR1 SGHVS and CDR2 FNYEAQ come from the germline V gene. For the CDR3, the DNA is TGTGCCAGCAGCTTAGAACTTAGCGGGGGGCGCACAGATACGCAGTATTTT. It encodes CASSLELSGGRTDTQYF.

Only one count was recorded for this clone. CDR3 sequence (DNA): TGTGCCAGCAGCTCGGGGGGCGGGAACTATGGCTACACCTTC. Residues: CASSSGGGNYGYTF. J is TRBJ1-2 and V is TRBV7-2, with TRBD1 as a possible D gene (6 bases). V shed 4 bases and J shed 2 bases, with 11 bases lying between them. Germline CDR1 and CDR2: SGHTA and FQGNSA. This CDR3 comprises 14 residues.